The 3 T cell receptor beta chains presented below share a single source sample, sequenced in a study of shared clonotypes between healthy human individuals. TCRdb's table, derived via immunoSEQ multiplex PCR, lists solely in-frame clones and lacks some. The sample includes roughly 1,100,000 clones, about 76% of them seen just once. Input material: memory CD4+ T cells sorted from blood. Regarding subset: CD45RA-negative fraction. The receptors originated from a young man in good health.

This clone has just a few counts. The genes are TRBV7-9 and TRBJ2-7; no clear D. This CDR3 has 11 amino acids. Trimming cost V 5 bases and J 7 bases, with 9 bases left between them. Per the germline V gene, CDR1 is SEHNR and CDR2 is FQNEAQ (reference sequence). CDR3 sequence (DNA): TGTGCCAGCAGCGCGACGGTGGAGCAGTACTTC. Protein sequence: CASSATVEQYF.

This clone was recorded many times. The DNA of the CDR3 is TGTGCCAGCAGCGTGGGGCCGGCAGGGGCCAACACCGGGGAGCTGTTTTTT. This gives the protein CASSVGPAGANTGELFF. The chain recombines TRBV9 with TRBJ2-2; D possibly corresponds to TRBD1 (6 bases). Trimming cost V 2 bases and J 2 bases, with 16 bases left between them. CDR1 is SGDLS and CDR2 is YYNGEE in the germline V gene. The CDR3 loop spans 17 amino acids.

As for this clone: A read error may produce the germline difference seen at one junction end. The gene calls are TRBV4-1 and TRBJ2-7, with D possibly TRBD1 on 5 matching bases. From germline, CDR1 is MGHRA and CDR2 YSYEKL. CDR3 length: 17 amino acids. CDR3 in DNA: TGCGTCAGCAGCCAACTCTGGGGCCAGGGATTCTCCTACGAGCAGTACTTC. Its protein is CVSSQLWGQGFSYEQYF.